Listed below are T cell receptor beta chains from one sample, sequenced in a study of T cells in narcolepsy. Method: immunoSEQ multiplex PCR; TCRdb's copy keeps in-frame clones and lacks some. The sample contains tens of thousands of clones, about 87% of which appear only once. The sequencing sample was made of CD45RA- memory CD4+ T cells from PBMCs. The receptor source for this set is a human donor with narcolepsy. The CDR3 runs from the conserved cysteine through the conserved F or W. A D gene is named only where the DNA matches it firmly. The size of a clone is reported for some rows only, either as once, few or many, or as a class for expanded clones.

size	J	V	D	length	CDR3	DNA
-	TRBJ2-7	TRBV6-6	-	14	CASSYQGRSYEQYF	TGTGCCAGCAGTTATCAGGGGCGCTCCTACGAGCAGTACTTC
-	TRBJ1-5	TRBV2	-	13	CASLGQEGQPQHF	TGTGCCAGCTTGGGACAAGAGGGTCAGCCCCAGCATTTT
-	TRBJ1-1	TRBV27	TRBD1	17	CASSPKWDRGRRTEAFF	TGTGCCAGCAGTCCAAAATGGGACAGGGGGCGGAGGACTGAAGCTTTCTTT
once	TRBJ1-1	TRBV6-5	-	13	CASSSGGNTEAFF	TGTGCCAGCAGCTCCGGGGGGAACACTGAAGCTTTCTTT
-	TRBJ1-5	TRBV6-1	-	15	CASKGGPISNQPQHF	TGTGCCAGCAAGGGGGGGCCAATTAGCAATCAGCCCCAGCATTTT
-	TRBJ1-1	TRBV27	-	15	CASRGGGSVNTEAFF	TGTGCCAGTAGGGGTGGTGGTAGTGTGAACACTGAAGCTTTCTTT
-	TRBJ2-2	TRBV5-4	TRBD2	16	CASSPKLAANTGELFF	TGTGCCAGCAGCCCTAAACTAGCGGCCAACACCGGGGAGCTGTTTTTT
-	TRBJ2-1	TRBV5-4	-	12	CASSLKYNEQFF	TGTGCCAGCAGCTTAAAGTACAATGAGCAGTTCTTC
-	TRBJ2-1	TRBV18	TRBD1	14	CASSPAGGSDEQFF	TGTGCCAGCTCACCAGCAGGGGGCAGCGATGAGCAGTTCTTC
-	TRBJ1-1	TRBV7-2	-	15	CASSPRGGVSTEAFF	TGTGCCAGCAGCCCTCGGGGAGGAGTGAGCACTGAAGCTTTCTTT
-	TRBJ2-1	TRBV5-4	TRBD2	17	CASSLASLAGGVNEQFF	TGTGCCAGCAGCTTGGCCTCACTAGCGGGGGGGGTCAATGAGCAGTTCTTC
-	TRBJ2-1	TRBV28	-	13	CASRVAAAGKQFF	TGTGCCAGCAGGGTGGCCGCCGCGGGTAAGCAGTTCTTC
-	TRBJ2-3	TRBV9	TRBD2	14	CASSARLAGTAQYF	TGTGCCAGCAGCGCTCGACTAGCGGGGACTGCGCAGTATTTT
once	TRBJ2-7	TRBV10-3	-	15	CAISESKDRSYEQYF	TGTGCCATCAGTGAGTCTAAGGACAGATCCTACGAGCAGTACTTC
-	TRBJ2-1	TRBV7-2	TRBD1	18	CASSLVPDRGFSYNEQFF	TGTGCCAGCAGCTTAGTTCCCGACAGGGGCTTCTCCTACAATGAGCAGTTCTTC
-	TRBJ1-1	TRBV29-1	TRBD1	13	CSVGTGGNTEAFF	TGCAGCGTTGGGACAGGGGGGAACACTGAAGCTTTCTTT
-	TRBJ1-2	TRBV13	-	13	CASSSDPWIGYTF	TGTGCCAGCAGCTCCGACCCCTGGATTGGCTACACCTTC
-	TRBJ2-1	TRBV7-2	-	14	CASSLVIGSGEQFF	TGTGCCAGCAGCTTAGTAATTGGCTCTGGTGAGCAGTTCTTC
-	TRBJ1-4	TRBV7-9	TRBD1	16	CASSPYWGTGDEKLFF	TGTGCCAGCAGCCCCTATTGGGGGACAGGCGATGAAAAACTGTTTTTT
-	TRBJ1-2	TRBV19	-	13	CASSIGVGYGYTF	TGTGCCAGTAGTATTGGGGTAGGCTATGGCTACACCTTC
-	TRBJ2-3	TRBV7-6	-	16	CASSLVGFGGTDTQYF	TGTGCCAGCAGCTTAGTCGGATTTGGCGGCACAGATACGCAGTATTTT
-	TRBJ2-6	TRBV19	-	17	CASSIGRRVSGANVLTF	TGTGCCAGTAGTATAGGTCGCAGGGTCTCTGGGGCCAACGTCCTGACTTTC
-	TRBJ2-7	TRBV10-3	-	11	CAISESGEQYF	TGTGCCATCAGTGAGTCTGGTGAGCAGTACTTC
-	TRBJ1-2	TRBV7-2	TRBD1	14	CASTLATGADGYTF	TGTGCCAGCACCCTCGCGACAGGGGCCGATGGCTACACCTTC
-	TRBJ1-6	TRBV27	-	12	CASSSWGTPLHF	TGTGCCAGCAGTTCCTGGGGGACACCCCTCCACTTT
-	TRBJ1-3	TRBV6-6	-	14	CASTPRGSGNTIYF	TGTGCCAGCACCCCCAGAGGGTCTGGAAACACCATATATTTT
-	TRBJ1-5	TRBV6-1	-	15	CASSAARAREQPQHF	TGTGCCAGCAGCGCCGCTAGGGCGAGGGAGCAGCCCCAGCATTTT
-	TRBJ2-5	TRBV28	-	17	CASSLESLANGAETQYF	TGTGCCAGCAGTTTAGAATCCCTAGCAAATGGGGCGGAGACCCAGTACTTC
-	TRBJ2-7	TRBV6-6	-	15	CASSYSGDTGGEQYF	TGTGCCAGCAGTTACTCGGGGGACACGGGCGGCGAGCAGTACTTC
-	TRBJ1-2	TRBV13	-	12	CASSPSLYGYTF	TGTGCCAGCAGTCCTAGCCTCTATGGCTACACCTTC